This TCR beta chain was found in a study of early T cells in non-severe SARS-CoV-2 infection. Unique molecular identifiers were affixed to single, distinct cDNA molecules. TCRdb reprocessed the 5' RACE reads via MiXCR and lists one record per CDR3 protein. The sample has some 63,000 distinct CDR3 sequences; roughly 13% are singletons. This clonotype occurred many times. Its antigen is still unknown. Germline CDR1 SGDLS, CDR2 YYNGEE. The CDR3 consists of 14 residues. V lost 0 bases and J 5 bases, leaving 12 bases between the germline ends. Study-level results: Using VDJdb, the matching emphasized anti-spike CD8 responses while missing private and CD4 specificities.

The specimen was whole blood. The chain is built from TRBV9 and TRBJ2-7; D remains ambiguous. The sequence came from an adult who was a healthcare worker with PCR-confirmed SARS-CoV-2 infection or an uninfected control (not recorded which). The CDR3 region has the DNA TGTGCCAGCAGCGTAGATCCGGGCCGGGACGAGCAGTACTTC. Amino acid sequence: CASSVDPGRDEQYF.